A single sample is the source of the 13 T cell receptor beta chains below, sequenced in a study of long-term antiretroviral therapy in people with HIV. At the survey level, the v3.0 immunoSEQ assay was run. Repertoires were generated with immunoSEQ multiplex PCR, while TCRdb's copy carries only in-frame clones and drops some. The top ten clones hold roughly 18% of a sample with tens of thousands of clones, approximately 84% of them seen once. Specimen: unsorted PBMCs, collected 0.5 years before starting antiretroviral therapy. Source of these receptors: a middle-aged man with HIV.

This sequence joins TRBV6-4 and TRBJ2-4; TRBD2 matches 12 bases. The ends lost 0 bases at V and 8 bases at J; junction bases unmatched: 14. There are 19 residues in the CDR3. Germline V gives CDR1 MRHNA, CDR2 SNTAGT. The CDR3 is CASSDSNPSGLAGLHIQYF. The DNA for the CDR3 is TGTGCCAGCAGTGACTCGAATCCTTCAGGACTAGCGGGGCTACACATTCAGTACTTC.

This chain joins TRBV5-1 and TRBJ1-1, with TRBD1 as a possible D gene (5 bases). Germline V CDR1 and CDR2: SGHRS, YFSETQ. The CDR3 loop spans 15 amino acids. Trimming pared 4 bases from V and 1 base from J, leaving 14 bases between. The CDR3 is CASSPGYGANTEAFF. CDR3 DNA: TGCGCCAGCAGCCCCGGTTATGGGGCGAACACTGAAGCTTTCTTT. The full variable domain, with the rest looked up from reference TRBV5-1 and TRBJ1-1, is KAGVTQTPRYLIKTRGQQVTLSCSPISGHRSVSWYQQTPGQGLQFLFEYFSETQRNKGNFPGRFSGRQFSNSRSEMNVSTLELGDSALYLCASSPGYGANTEAFFGQGTRLTVV.

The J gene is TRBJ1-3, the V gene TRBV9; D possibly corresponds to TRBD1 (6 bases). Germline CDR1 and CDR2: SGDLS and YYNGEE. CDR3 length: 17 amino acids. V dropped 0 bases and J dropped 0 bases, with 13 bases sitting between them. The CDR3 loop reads CASSVGGHESSGNTIYF. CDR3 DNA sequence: TGTGCCAGCAGCGTAGGGGGGCACGAGAGCTCTGGAAACACCATATATTTT.

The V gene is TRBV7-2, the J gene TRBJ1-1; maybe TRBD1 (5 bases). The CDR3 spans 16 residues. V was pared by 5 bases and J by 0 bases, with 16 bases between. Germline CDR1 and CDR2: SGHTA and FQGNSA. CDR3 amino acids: CASSPTLGRLNTEAFF. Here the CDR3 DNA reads TGTGCCAGCAGCCCTACCCTGGGACGGCTGAACACTGAAGCTTTCTTT.

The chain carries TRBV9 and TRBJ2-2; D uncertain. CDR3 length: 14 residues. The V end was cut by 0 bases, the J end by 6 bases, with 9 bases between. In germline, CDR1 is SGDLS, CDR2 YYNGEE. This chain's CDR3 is CASSVVQQPGELFF. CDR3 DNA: TGTGCCAGCAGCGTAGTACAACAGCCCGGGGAGCTGTTTTTT.

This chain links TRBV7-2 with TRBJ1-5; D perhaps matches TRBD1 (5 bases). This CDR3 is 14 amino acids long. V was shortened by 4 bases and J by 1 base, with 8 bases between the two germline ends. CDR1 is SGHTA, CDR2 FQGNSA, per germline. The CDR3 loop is CASSSTVSNQPQHF. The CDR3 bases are TGTGCCAGCAGCTCGACAGTCAGCAATCAGCCCCAGCATTTT. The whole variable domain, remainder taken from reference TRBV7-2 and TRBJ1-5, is GAGVSQSPSNKVTEKGKDVELRCDPISGHTALYWYRQSLGQGLEFLIYFQGNSAPDKSGLPSDRFSAERTGGSVSTLTIQRTQQEDSAVYLCASSSTVSNQPQHFGDGTRLSIL.

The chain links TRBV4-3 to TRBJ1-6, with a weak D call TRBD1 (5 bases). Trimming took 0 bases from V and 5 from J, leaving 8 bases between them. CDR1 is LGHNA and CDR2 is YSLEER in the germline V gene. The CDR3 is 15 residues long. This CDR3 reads CASSQDPGNNSPLHF. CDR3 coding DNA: TGCGCCAGCAGCCAAGACCCAGGGAATAATTCACCCCTCCACTTT.

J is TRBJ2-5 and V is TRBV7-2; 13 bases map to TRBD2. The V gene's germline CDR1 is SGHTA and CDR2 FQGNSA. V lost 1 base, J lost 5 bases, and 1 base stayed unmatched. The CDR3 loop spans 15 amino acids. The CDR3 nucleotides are TGTGCCAGCAGCTTAGGACTAGCGGGGGGCGAGACCCAGTACTTC. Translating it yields CASSLGLAGGETQYF.

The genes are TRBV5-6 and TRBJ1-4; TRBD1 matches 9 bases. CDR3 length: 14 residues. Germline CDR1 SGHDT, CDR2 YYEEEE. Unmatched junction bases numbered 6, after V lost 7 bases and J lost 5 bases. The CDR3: CASSTGGRNEKLFF. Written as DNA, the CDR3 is TGTGCCAGCTCGACAGGGGGTCGAAATGAAAAACTGTTTTTT.

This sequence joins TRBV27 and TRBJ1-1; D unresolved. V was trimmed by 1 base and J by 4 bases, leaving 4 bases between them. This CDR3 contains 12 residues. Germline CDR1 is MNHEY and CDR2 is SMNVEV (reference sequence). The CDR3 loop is CASSLYGTEAFF. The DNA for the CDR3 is TGTGCCAGCAGTTTATACGGCACTGAAGCTTTCTTT.

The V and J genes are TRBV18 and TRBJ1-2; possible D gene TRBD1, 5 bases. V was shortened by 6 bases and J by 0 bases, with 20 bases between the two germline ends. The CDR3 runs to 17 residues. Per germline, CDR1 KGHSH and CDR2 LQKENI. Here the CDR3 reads CASSLVGVPDPNYGYTF. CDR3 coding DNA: TGTGCCAGCTCCTTAGTAGGGGTCCCAGACCCTAACTATGGCTACACCTTC. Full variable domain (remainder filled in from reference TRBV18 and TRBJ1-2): NAGVMQNPRHLVRRRGQEARLRCSPMKGHSHVYWYRQLPEEGLKFMVYLQKENIIDESGMPKERFSAEFPKEGPSILRIQQVVRGDSAAYFCASSLVGVPDPNYGYTFGSGTRLTVV.

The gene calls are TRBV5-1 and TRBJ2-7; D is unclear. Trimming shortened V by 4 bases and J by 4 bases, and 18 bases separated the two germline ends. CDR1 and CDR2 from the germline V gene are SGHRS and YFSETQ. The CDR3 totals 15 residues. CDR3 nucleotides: TGCGCCAGCAGCGTGGTTGGGGAAGCGATGTACGAGCAGTACTTC. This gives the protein CASSVVGEAMYEQYF.

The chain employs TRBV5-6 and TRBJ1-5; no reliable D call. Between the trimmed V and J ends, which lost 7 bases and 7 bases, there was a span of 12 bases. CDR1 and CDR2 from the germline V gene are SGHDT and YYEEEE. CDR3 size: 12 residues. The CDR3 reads CASGRGSQPQHF. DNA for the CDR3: TGTGCCAGCGGCCGGGGAAGCCAGCCCCAGCATTTT.